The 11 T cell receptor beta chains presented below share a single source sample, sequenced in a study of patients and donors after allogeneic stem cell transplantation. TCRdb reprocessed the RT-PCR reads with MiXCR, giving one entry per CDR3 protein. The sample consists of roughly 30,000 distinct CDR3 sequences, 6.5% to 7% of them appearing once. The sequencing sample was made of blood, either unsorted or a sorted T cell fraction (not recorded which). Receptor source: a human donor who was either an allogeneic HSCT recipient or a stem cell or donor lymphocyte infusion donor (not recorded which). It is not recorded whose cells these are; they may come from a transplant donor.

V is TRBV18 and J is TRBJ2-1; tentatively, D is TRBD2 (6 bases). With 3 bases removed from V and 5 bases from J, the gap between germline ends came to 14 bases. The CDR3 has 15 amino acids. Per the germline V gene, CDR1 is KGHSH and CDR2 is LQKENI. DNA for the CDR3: TGTGCCAGCTCACCCCCGGGACTCCCGAACAATGAGCAGTTCTTC. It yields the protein CASSPPGLPNNEQFF. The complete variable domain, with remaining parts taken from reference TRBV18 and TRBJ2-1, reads NAGVMQNPRHLVRRRGQEARLRCSPMKGHSHVYWYRQLPEEGLKFMVYLQKENIIDESGMPKERFSAEFPKEGPSILRIQQVVRGDSAAYFCASSPPGLPNNEQFFGPGTRLTVL.

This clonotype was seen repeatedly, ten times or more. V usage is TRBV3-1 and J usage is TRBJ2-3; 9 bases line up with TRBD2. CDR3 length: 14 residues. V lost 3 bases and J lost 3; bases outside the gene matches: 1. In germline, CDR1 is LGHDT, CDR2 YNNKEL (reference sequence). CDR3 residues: CASSQGLATDTQYF. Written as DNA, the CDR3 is TGTGCCAGCAGCCAGGGACTAGCAACAGATACGCAGTATTTT.

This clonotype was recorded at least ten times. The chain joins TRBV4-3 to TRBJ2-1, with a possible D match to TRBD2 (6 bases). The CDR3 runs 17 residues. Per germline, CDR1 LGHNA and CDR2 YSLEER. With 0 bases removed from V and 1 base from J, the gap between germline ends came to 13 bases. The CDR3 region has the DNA TGCGCCAGCAGCCAAGATCGGGGGAGCGGGTCCTACAATGAGCAGTTCTTC. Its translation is CASSQDRGSGSYNEQFF.

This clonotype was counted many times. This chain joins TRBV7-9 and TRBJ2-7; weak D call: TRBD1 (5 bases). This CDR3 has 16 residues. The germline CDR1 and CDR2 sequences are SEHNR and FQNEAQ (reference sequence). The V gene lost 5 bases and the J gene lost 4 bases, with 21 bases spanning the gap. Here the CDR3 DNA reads TGTGCCAGCAGCAGAGATTTTTATCAGGGCCCGTACGAGCAGTACTTC. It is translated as CASSRDFYQGPYEQYF. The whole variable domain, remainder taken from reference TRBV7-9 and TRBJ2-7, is DTGVSQNPRHKITKRGQNVTFRCDPISEHNRLYWYRQTLGQGPEFLTYFQNEAQLEKSRLLSDRFSAERPKGSFSTLEIQRTEQGDSAMYLCASSRDFYQGPYEQYFGPGTRLTVT.

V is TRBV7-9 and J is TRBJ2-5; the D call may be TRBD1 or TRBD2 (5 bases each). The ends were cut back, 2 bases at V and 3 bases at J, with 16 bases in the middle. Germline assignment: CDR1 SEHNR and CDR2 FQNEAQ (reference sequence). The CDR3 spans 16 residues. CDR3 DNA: TGTGCCAGCAGCTTAAACTTGGGACGGCAAAAAGAGACCCAGTACTTC. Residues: CASSLNLGRQKETQYF.

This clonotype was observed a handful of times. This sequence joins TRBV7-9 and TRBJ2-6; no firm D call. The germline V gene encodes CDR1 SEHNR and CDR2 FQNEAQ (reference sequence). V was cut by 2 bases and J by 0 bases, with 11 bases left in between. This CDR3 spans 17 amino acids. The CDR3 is CASSLSFSSSGANVLTF. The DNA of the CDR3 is TGTGCCAGCAGCTTATCGTTCTCGAGCTCTGGGGCCAACGTCCTGACTTTC.

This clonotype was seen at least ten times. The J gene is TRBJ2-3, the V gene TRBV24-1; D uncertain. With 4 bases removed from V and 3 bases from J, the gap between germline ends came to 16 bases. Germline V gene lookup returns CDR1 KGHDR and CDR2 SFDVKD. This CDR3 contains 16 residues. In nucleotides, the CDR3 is TGTGCCACCAGTGACCCCCATTGGATTGGAACAGATACGCAGTATTTT. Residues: CATSDPHWIGTDTQYF.

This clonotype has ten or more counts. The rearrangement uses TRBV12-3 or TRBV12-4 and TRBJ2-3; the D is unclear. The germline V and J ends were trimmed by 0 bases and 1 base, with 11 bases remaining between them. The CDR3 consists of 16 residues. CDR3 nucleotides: TGTGCCAGCAGTTTAGCGGCAGCACTCGGCACAGATACGCAGTATTTT. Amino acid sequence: CASSLAAALGTDTQYF.

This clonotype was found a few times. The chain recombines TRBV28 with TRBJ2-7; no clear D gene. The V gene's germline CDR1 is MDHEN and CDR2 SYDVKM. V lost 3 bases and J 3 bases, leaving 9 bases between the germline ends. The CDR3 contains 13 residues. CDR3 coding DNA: TGTGCCAGCAGTTTGGAATGGAGCTACGAGCAGTACTTC. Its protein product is CASSLEWSYEQYF.

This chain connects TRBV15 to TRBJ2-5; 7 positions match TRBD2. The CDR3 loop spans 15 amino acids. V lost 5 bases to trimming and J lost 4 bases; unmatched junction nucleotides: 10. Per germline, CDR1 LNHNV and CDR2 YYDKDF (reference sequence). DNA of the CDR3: TGTGCCACCAGCGGGGGGGGAGCTCGGGTAGAGACCCAGTACTTC. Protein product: CATSGGGARVETQYF. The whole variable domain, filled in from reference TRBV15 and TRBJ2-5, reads DAMVIQNPRYQVTQFGKPVTLSCSQTLNHNVMYWYQQKSSQAPKLLFHYYDKDFNNEADTPDNFQSRRPNTSFCFLDIRSPGLGDTAMYLCATSGGGARVETQYFGPGTRLLVL.

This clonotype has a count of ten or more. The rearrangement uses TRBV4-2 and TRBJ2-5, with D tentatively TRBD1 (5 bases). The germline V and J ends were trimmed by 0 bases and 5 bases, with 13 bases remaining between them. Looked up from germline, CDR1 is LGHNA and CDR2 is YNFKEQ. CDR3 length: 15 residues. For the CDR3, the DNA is TGTGCCAGCAGCCAAGATAGGGGCCCTCGGGAGACCCAGTACTTC. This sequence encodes CASSQDRGPRETQYF.